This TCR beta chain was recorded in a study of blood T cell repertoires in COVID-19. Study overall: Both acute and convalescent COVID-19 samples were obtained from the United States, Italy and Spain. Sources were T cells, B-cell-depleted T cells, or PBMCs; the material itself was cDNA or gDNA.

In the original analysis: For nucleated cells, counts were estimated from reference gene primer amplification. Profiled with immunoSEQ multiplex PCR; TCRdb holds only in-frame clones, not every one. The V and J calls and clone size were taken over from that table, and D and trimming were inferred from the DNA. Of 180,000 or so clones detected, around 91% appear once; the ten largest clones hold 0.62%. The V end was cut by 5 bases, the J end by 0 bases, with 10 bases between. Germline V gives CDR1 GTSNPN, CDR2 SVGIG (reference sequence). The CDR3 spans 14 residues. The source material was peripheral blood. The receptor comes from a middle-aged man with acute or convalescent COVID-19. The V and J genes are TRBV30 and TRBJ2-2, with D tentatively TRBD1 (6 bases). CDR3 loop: CAWHGQSNTGELFF. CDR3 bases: TGTGCCTGGCACGGACAGTCGAACACCGGGGAGCTGTTTTTT.